This entry is about one T cell receptor beta chain. What it binds is unknown. The data stem from a study of T cell responses to AZD1222 COVID-19 vaccine. Findings and caveats of the study: Spike-wide vaccine-associated CD4 TCRs dominated at 160-218 and 743-854.

CDR3 length equals 13 residues. CDR1 is SGHRS and CDR2 is YFSETQ in the germline V gene. The trim removed 3 bases at V and 4 bases at J, leaving 3 bases unmatched. Method: immunoSEQ multiplex PCR; TCRdb's copy keeps in-frame clones and lacks some. This table has some 100,000 clones, around nine tenths appearing once. This sample comprised peripheral blood, obtained on day 0 of AZD1222 vaccination. This clonotype was sampled from an adult in good health. The V and J genes are TRBV5-1 and TRBJ2-7; 8 bases agree with TRBD1. Written as DNA, the CDR3 is TGCGCCAGCAGCTGGACAGGGCCTTACGAGCAGTACTTC. Its translation: CASSWTGPYEQYF.